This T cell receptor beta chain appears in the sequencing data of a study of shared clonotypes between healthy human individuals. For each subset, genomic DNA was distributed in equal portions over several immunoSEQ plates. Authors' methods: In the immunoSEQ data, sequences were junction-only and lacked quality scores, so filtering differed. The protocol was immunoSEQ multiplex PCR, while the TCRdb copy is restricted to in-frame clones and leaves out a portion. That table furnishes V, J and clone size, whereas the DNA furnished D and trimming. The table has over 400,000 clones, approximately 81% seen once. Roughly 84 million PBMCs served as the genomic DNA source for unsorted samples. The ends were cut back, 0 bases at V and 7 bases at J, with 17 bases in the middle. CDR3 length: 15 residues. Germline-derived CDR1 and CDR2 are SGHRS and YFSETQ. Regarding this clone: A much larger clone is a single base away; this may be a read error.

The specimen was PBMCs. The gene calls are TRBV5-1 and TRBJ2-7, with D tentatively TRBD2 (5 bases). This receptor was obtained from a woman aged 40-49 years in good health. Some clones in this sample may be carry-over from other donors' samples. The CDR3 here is CASSLGARGPGEQYF. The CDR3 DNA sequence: TGCGCCAGCAGCTTGGGGGCGAGAGGGCCGGGTGAGCAGTACTTC. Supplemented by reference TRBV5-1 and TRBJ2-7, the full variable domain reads KAGVTQTPRYLIKTRGQQVTLSCSPISGHRSVSWYQQTPGQGLQFLFEYFSETQRNKGNFPGRFSGRQFSNSRSEMNVSTLELGDSALYLCASSLGARGPGEQYFGPGTRLTVT.